The 24 T cell receptor beta chains below come from one sample, sequenced in a study of shared T cell receptors in the human thymus (TCRdb year 2021). Library construction relied on the immunoSEQ multiplex PCR assay. The table comes from immuneACCESS by way of TCRdb, which keeps in-frame sequences with V and J called. Part of the clones is missing from these tables; in studies checked, under half for an unresolved V gene and the rest for unknown reasons. Counted in this sample were roughly 660,000 clones; roughly 88% of them appeared once. The top ten clonotypes cover over 0.008% of the sample. This same sample was also taken into another study, of human thymus T cells.

Sequences were obtained from thymocytes. The receptor source for this set is a boy younger than two with a congenital heart defect. Donor details come from another sample of the same person, matched by shared clones.

CDR3 amino acids: CASSPYPGTLKSPYEQYF. CDR3 bases: TGTGCCAGCAGTCCTTACCCTGGGACTCTAAAATCACCTTACGAGCAGTACTTC. The genes are TRBV28 and TRBJ2-7; a weak D match, TRBD2 (6 bases). The CDR3 extends over 18 amino acids. Per germline, CDR1 MDHEN and CDR2 SYDVKM. Trimming left V 5 bases short and J 4 bases short, with 27 bases between.

The gene calls are TRBV15 and TRBJ2-3, with 8 bases lining up with TRBD1. The germline gives CDR1 LNHNV, CDR2 YYDKDF (reference sequence). The CDR3 is made up of 18 amino acids. V lost 2 bases, J lost 2 bases, and 12 bases stayed unmatched. DNA for the CDR3: TGTGCCACCAGCAGACCTAGACCGGGACAGGTGACCACAGATACGCAGTATTTT. Its translation: CATSRPRPGQVTTDTQYF.

J is TRBJ2-5 and V is TRBV5-6; TRBD2 aligns across 9 bases. The germline V gene has CDR1 SGHDT and CDR2 YYEEEE. CDR3 length equals 14 residues. J was trimmed by 5 bases and V by 1 base; bases with no gene match: 3. The CDR3 protein is CASSLSGGRETQYF. As DNA, the CDR3 is TGTGCCAGCAGCTTGAGCGGGGGGCGGGAGACCCAGTACTTC.

This rearrangement joins TRBV7-2 to TRBJ2-7; 12 nucleotides match TRBD2. The CDR3 has 18 amino acids. Losses at the gene ends were 2 bases for V and 2 bases for J; bases not matched to a gene: 10. Germline V lookup: CDR1 SGHTA, CDR2 FQGNSA. Here the CDR3 reads CASSLWVPSGRVPYEQYF. In DNA, the CDR3 is TGTGCCAGCAGCTTATGGGTCCCTAGCGGGAGGGTCCCCTACGAGCAGTACTTC.

The chain combines TRBV5-4 with TRBJ1-1; 8 bases agree with TRBD1. With 5 bases clipped from V and 1 base from J, the junction kept 10 bases outside the gene matches. The CDR3 sequence is 16 residues long. CDR1 is SGHNT, CDR2 YYREEE, per germline (reference sequence). CDR3 nucleotide sequence: TGTGCCAGCAGTCAGGACAGGGAGGGACCGAACACTGAAGCTTTCTTT. Translation: CASSQDREGPNTEAFF.

The V and J genes are TRBV4-3 and TRBJ2-3; 9 bases match TRBD2. The germline V gene encodes CDR1 LGHNA and CDR2 YSLEER. The J segment lost 1 base and the V segment lost 5 bases, leaving 10 bases of the junction unmatched. The CDR3 has 17 residues. CDR3 sequence (DNA): TGCGCCAGCAGCAAAACCCTCTCTAGCGGGGGCACAGATACGCAGTATTTT. As protein: CASSKTLSSGGTDTQYF.

In nucleotides, the CDR3 is TGTGCTAGTGGTTTGGTACGCGGGGGGAGGGAGACCCAGTACTTC. Protein product: CASGLVRGGRETQYF. J is TRBJ2-5 and V is TRBV12-5; TRBD2 aligns across 8 bases. CDR1 and CDR2 (germline): LGHNT, FRNRAP. The junction had 5 bases not matched to a gene; V was cut back by 0 bases and J by 5 bases. This CDR3 has 15 residues.

In this sample, this clone turned up once. The rearrangement joins TRBV2 to TRBJ2-1, with 8 bases lining up with TRBD2. Looked up from germline, CDR1 is SNHLY and CDR2 is FYNNEI. CDR3 length: 17 residues. Germline trimming cut 0 bases from V and 2 bases from J; bases unmatched to any gene: 6. CDR3 sequence: CASSEAPAGATYNEQFF. The CDR3 DNA sequence: TGTGCCAGCAGTGAAGCCCCAGCGGGAGCAACCTACAATGAGCAGTTCTTC.

This clone showed up just a few times. The J gene is TRBJ2-3, the V gene TRBV29-1, with D tentatively TRBD1 (5 bases). CDR3 length: 14 residues. Trimming left V 4 bases short and J 4 bases short, with 15 bases between. Germline assignment: CDR1 SQVTM and CDR2 ANQGSEA. CDR3 sequence (DNA): TGCAGCGTTGCTAAGGGGCGAGAGGCAGATACGCAGTATTTT. Encoded protein: CSVAKGREADTQYF.

The chain carries TRBV9 and TRBJ2-1; the match to TRBD2 covers 11 bases. Germline V gives CDR1 SGDLS, CDR2 YYNGEE. This CDR3 comprises 18 residues. The junction had 9 bases not matched to a gene; V was cut back by 0 bases and J by 4 bases. The CDR3 sequence is CASSVEDRTSGHYNEQFF. In DNA form, the CDR3 reads TGTGCCAGCAGCGTAGAGGATAGGACTAGCGGGCATTACAATGAGCAGTTCTTC.

The rearrangement uses TRBV4-3 and TRBJ2-1; 14 positions agree with TRBD2. Germline trimming cut 0 bases from V and 5 bases from J; bases unmatched to any gene: 9. CDR1 is LGHNA and CDR2 is YSLEER in the germline V gene. The CDR3 extends over 19 amino acids. This CDR3 reads CASSQEMDMTSGRDNEQFF. The CDR3, as DNA: TGCGCCAGCAGCCAAGAGATGGACATGACTAGCGGGAGGGACAATGAGCAGTTCTTC.

The chain has TRBV2 and TRBJ2-5; 16 nucleotides line up with TRBD2. V dropped 5 bases and J dropped 4; count of bases not matched to a gene: 7. The CDR3 runs to 17 residues. CDR1 is SNHLY and CDR2 is FYNNEI in the germline V gene. CDR3 bases: TGTGCCAGCAGTACCGGGACTAGCGGGAGGGAAAGAGAGACCCAGTACTTC. Translation gives CASSTGTSGRERETQYF.

This clone came up a few times. The rearrangement links TRBV6-7 to TRBJ2-7; D might be TRBD1 (6 bases). TRBV6-7 qualifies as an ORF whose function is uncertain. Trimming removed 1 base at V and 3 bases at J, with 7 bases between. The CDR3 totals 13 residues. The DNA of the CDR3 is TGTGCCAGCAGTTACTTCAGGGGCTACGAGCAGTACTTC. The encoded protein is CASSYFRGYEQYF.

Only a few counts were recorded for this clone. The chain employs TRBV9 and TRBJ2-1; 8 bases are shared with TRBD2. Germline CDR1 is SGDLS and CDR2 is YYNGEE. The CDR3 runs to 15 residues. J was trimmed by 7 bases and V by 0 bases; bases with no gene match: 6. The CDR3 loop reads CASSVESGSLNEQFF. CDR3 DNA sequence: TGTGCCAGCAGCGTAGAAAGCGGGAGCTTAAATGAGCAGTTCTTC.

This chain links TRBV28 with TRBJ2-4; D is possibly TRBD2 (5 bases). From germline, CDR1 is MDHEN and CDR2 SYDVKM. Trimming removed 6 bases from V and 0 bases from J, with 9 bases in between. The CDR3 loop spans 14 amino acids. CDR3 protein: CASSPRGAKNIQYF. The CDR3 nucleotides read TGTGCCAGCAGCCCCCGGGGAGCCAAAAACATTCAGTACTTC.

This chain joins TRBV4-1 and TRBJ2-7; D remains unclear. Germline loops: CDR1 MGHRA, CDR2 YSYEKL. V was pared by 3 bases and J by 3 bases, with 6 bases between. The CDR3 has 12 residues. Here the CDR3 DNA reads TGCGCCAGCAGCCATGTCAACTACGAGCAGTACTTC. It yields the protein CASSHVNYEQYF.

The V gene is TRBV2, the J gene TRBJ1-5; D possibly corresponds to TRBD1 (5 bases). Trimming shortened V by 4 bases and J by 4 bases, and 14 bases separated the two germline ends. The CDR3 totals 15 residues. Germline loops: CDR1 SNHLY, CDR2 FYNNEI. The CDR3 sequence: CASSARAKWNQPQHF. The CDR3 DNA reads as TGTGCCAGCAGTGCCAGGGCTAAATGGAATCAGCCCCAGCATTTT.

The J gene is TRBJ2-1, the V gene TRBV11-2, with 10 positions matching TRBD2. V gave up 5 bases and J gave up 6 bases; unmatched junction bases: 7. The germline V gene encodes CDR1 SGHAT and CDR2 FQNNGV. CDR3 length: 15 amino acids. DNA of the CDR3: TGTGCCAGCAGCCGGCCTCTAGCGGGAGTCAATGAGCAGTTCTTC. Its translation is CASSRPLAGVNEQFF.

This chain links TRBV6-5 with TRBJ1-2; D is uncertain. V gave up 2 bases and J gave up 4 bases, with 11 bases separating them. CDR3 length: 14 amino acids. Germline V gene sequence: CDR1 MNHEY, CDR2 SVGAGI. CDR3 amino acids: CASSYNRRGYGYTF. In DNA form, the CDR3 reads TGTGCCAGCAGTTACAACCGACGGGGCTATGGCTACACCTTC.

The chain recombines TRBV2 with TRBJ2-3, with a weak D call TRBD1 (6 bases). Germline assignment: CDR1 SNHLY and CDR2 FYNNEI. V lost 0 bases to trimming and J lost 2 bases, with 27 bases between them. The CDR3 consists of 21 residues. Here the CDR3 reads CASSEAGLGVRERGHTDTQYF. CDR3 DNA sequence: TGTGCCAGCAGTGAAGCGGGGCTAGGGGTACGCGAAAGGGGACACACAGATACGCAGTATTTT.

V is TRBV15 and J is TRBJ2-7, with 7 bases lining up with TRBD2. Per germline, CDR1 LNHNV and CDR2 YYDKDF (reference sequence). V was pared by 5 bases and J by 3 bases, with 7 bases of the junction left unmatched. The CDR3 spans 14 residues. In DNA form, the CDR3 reads TGTGCCACCAGCGCGGGAGATGTAGTCTACGAGCAGTACTTC. This encodes CATSAGDVVYEQYF.

V usage is TRBV28 and J usage is TRBJ2-7; TRBD1 aligns across 9 bases. Trimming took 9 bases from V and 3 from J; bases not matched to a gene: 6. Germline V gene sequence: CDR1 MDHEN, CDR2 SYDVKM. The CDR3 is made up of 13 amino acids. DNA for the CDR3: TGTGCCAGAGGGGACAGGGAAAACTACGAGCAGTACTTC. This encodes CARGDRENYEQYF.

The chain couples TRBV11-3 to TRBJ2-7; D might be TRBD1 (5 bases). The germline CDR1 and CDR2 sequences are SGHNT and YENEEA. The CDR3 spans 14 residues. With 5 bases removed from V and 3 bases from J, the gap between germline ends came to 14 bases. Written as DNA, the CDR3 is TGTGCCAGCAGCCCAGGGTTTAGGATCTACGAGCAGTACTTC. It specifies CASSPGFRIYEQYF.

This clone appeared once. This chain connects TRBV18 to TRBJ1-3; 8 bases are shared with TRBD1. Germline trimming cut 1 base from V and 3 bases from J; bases unmatched to any gene: 17. The CDR3 is 20 residues long. Germline assignment: CDR1 KGHSH and CDR2 LQKENI. The CDR3 DNA sequence: TGTGCCAGCTCACCACTCCGGGACAGGTGGAAGGAGAGCGATGGAAACACCATATATTTT. Its translation: CASSPLRDRWKESDGNTIYF.